This T cell receptor (beta chain) originates from a study of cytomegalovirus exposure and HLA in healthy donors. About this clone: Antigen unknown.

Overall study results and limits: CMV serostatus was the only recorded immune exposure for donors. High sensitivity and specificity were reportedly achieved when the classifier diagnosed cytomegalovirus status. A missense variant in DCLRE1C was later tied to TCR beta V- and J-gene trimming.

The CDR3 runs to 16 residues. V was cut by 6 bases and J by 5 bases, with 22 bases left in between. In germline, CDR1 is SGDLS, CDR2 YYNGEE. Healthy bone marrow donors made up the donors. A multiplex PCR was run with 60 Vbeta primers and 13 Jbeta primers. The method was immunoSEQ multiplex PCR; TCRdb's version includes in-frame clones alone and lacks a portion of them. The table lists 150,000 to 200,000 clones, approximately 79% of them singletons, with roughly 6.3% in the top ten. V and J are TRBV9 and TRBJ2-3, with a weak D call TRBD1 (6 bases). This TCR derives from a man in his forties in good health and CMV-seropositive. The material sequenced was PBMCs. CDR3 protein: CASTRASGTRKDTQYF. CDR3 nucleotide sequence: TGTGCCAGCACTAGAGCCTCCGGGACAAGAAAAGATACGCAGTATTTT.